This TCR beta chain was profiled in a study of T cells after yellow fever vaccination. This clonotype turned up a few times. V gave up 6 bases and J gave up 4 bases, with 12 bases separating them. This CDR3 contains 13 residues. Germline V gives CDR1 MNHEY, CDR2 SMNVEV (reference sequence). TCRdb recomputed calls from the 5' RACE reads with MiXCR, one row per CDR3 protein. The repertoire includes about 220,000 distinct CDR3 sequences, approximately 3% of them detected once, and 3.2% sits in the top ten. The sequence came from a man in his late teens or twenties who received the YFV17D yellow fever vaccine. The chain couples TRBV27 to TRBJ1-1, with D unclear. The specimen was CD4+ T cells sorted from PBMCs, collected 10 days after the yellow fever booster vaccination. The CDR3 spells CASRTSGSTEAFF. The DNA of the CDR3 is TGTGCCAGCAGGACTTCCGGCAGCACTGAAGCTTTCTTT.